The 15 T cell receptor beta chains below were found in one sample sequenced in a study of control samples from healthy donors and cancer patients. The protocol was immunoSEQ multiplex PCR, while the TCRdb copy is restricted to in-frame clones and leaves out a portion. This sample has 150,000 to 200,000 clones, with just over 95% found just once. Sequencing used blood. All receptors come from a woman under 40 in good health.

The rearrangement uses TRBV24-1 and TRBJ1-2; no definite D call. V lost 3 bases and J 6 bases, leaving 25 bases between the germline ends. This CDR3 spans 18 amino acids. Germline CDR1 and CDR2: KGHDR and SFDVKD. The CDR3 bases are TGTGCCACCAGTGATACCAAACGGTCCCCTACGGGCCTACATGGCTACACCTTC. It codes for CATSDTKRSPTGLHGYTF.

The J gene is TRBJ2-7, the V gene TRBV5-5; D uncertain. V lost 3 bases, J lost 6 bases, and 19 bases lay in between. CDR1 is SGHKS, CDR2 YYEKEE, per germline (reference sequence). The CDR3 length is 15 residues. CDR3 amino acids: CASSSEGTPVGEQYF. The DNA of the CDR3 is TGTGCCAGCAGCTCAGAAGGAACTCCGGTTGGCGAGCAGTACTTC.

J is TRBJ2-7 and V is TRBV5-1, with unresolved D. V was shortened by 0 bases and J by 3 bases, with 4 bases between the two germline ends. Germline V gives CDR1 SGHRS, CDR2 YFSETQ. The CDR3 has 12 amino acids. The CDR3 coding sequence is TGCGCCAGCAGCTTGGAGGACTACGAGCAGTACTTC. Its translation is CASSLEDYEQYF. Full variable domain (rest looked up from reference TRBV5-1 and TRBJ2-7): KAGVTQTPRYLIKTRGQQVTLSCSPISGHRSVSWYQQTPGQGLQFLFEYFSETQRNKGNFPGRFSGRQFSNSRSEMNVSTLELGDSALYLCASSLEDYEQYFGPGTRLTVT.

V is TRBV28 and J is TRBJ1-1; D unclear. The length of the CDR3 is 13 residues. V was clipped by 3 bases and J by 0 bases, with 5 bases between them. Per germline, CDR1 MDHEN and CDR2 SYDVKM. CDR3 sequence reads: CASSLGMNTEAFF. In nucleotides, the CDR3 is TGTGCCAGCAGTTTGGGGATGAACACTGAAGCTTTCTTT. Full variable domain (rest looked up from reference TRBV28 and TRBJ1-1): DVKVTQSSRYLVKRTGEKVFLECVQDMDHENMFWYRQDPGLGLRLIYFSYDVKMKEKGDIPEGYSVSREKKERFSLILESASTNQTSMYLCASSLGMNTEAFFGQGTRLTVV.

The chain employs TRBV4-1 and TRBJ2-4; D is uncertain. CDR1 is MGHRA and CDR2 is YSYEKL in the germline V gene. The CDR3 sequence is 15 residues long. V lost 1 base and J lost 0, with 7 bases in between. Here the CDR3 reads CASSQVRLAKNIQYF. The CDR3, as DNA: TGCGCCAGCAGCCAAGTCCGACTAGCCAAAAACATTCAGTACTTC.

In nucleotides, the CDR3 is TGCGCCAGCAGCCAAGACCAGACAGGGGGCGGTCAGCCCCAGCATTTT. Translation: CASSQDQTGGGQPQHF. This rearrangement joins TRBV4-1 to TRBJ1-5; 10 nucleotides agree with TRBD1. The CDR3 runs to 16 residues. The trim removed 0 bases at V and 6 bases at J, leaving 5 bases unmatched. Germline V CDR1 and CDR2: MGHRA, YSYEKL.

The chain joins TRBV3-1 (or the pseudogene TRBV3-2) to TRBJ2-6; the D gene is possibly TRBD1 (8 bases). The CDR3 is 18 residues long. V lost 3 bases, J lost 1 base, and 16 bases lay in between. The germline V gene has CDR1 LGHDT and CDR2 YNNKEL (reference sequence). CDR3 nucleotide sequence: TGTGCCAGCAGCCAGAACAGGGGGGGAAGGTCTGGGGCCAACGTCCTGACTTTC. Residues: CASSQNRGGRSGANVLTF.

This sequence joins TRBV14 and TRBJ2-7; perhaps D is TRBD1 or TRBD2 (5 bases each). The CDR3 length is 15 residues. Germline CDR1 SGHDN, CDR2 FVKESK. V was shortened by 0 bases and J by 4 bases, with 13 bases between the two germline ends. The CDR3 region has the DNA TGTGCCAGCAGCCAAGATACGGGACGGTTTTACGAGCAGTACTTC. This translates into CASSQDTGRFYEQYF.

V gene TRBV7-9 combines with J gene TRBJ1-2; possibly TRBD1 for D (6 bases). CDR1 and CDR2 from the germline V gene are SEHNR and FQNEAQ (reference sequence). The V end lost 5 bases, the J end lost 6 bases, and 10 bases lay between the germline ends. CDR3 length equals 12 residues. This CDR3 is CASSQGPDGYTF. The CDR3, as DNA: TGTGCCAGCAGCCAGGGGCCGGATGGCTACACCTTC.

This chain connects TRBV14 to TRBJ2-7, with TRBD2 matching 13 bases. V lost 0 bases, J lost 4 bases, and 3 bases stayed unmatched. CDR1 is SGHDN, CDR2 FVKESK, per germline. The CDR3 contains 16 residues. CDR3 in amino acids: CASSQDLTSGGYEQYF. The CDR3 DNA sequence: TGTGCCAGCAGCCAAGATCTGACTAGCGGGGGGTACGAGCAGTACTTC.

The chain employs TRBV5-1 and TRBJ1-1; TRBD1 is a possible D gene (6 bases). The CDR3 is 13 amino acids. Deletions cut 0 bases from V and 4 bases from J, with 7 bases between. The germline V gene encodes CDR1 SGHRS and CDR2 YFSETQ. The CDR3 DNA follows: TGCGCCAGCAGCTTGGACAGGGCCACTGAAGCTTTCTTT. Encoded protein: CASSLDRATEAFF.

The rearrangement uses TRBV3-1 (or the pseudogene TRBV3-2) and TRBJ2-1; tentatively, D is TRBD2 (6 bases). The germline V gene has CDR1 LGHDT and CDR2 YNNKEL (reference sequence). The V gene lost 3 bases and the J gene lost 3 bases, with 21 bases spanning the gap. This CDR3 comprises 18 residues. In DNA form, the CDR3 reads TGTGCCAGCAGCCACTCACCTTCGCGGGATCGTGGCTACAATGAGCAGTTCTTC. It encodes CASSHSPSRDRGYNEQFF.

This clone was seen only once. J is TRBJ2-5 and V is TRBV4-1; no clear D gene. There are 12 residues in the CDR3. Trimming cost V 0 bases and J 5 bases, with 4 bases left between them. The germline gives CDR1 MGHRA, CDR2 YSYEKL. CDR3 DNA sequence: TGCGCCAGCAGCCAAGATGAGGAGACCCAGTACTTC. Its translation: CASSQDEETQYF.

The CDR3 here is CASSLIDLGQPQHF. For the CDR3, the DNA is TGTGCCAGCAGCTTGATAGATTTGGGTCAGCCCCAGCATTTT. The chain uses TRBV5-5 and TRBJ1-5; D gene unclear. The germline CDR1 and CDR2 sequences are SGHKS and YYEKEE (reference sequence). V shed 1 base and J shed 6 bases, with 11 bases lying between them. The length of the CDR3 is 14 residues.

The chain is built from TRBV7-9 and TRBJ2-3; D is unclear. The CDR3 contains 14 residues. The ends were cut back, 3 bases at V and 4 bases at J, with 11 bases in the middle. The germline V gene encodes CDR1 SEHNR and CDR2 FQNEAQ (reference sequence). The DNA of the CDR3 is TGTGCCAGCAGCTTGGCGATGCGCGCAGATACGCAGTATTTT. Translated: CASSLAMRADTQYF.